What follows are 27 T cell receptor beta chains derived from one specimen sequenced in a study of blood T cell repertoires in COVID-19. The data were produced by immunoSEQ multiplex PCR, yet TCRdb's version contains in-frame clones alone and is incomplete. The table has some 130,000 clones, roughly 90% seen once. The source material was peripheral blood. These TCRs come from a man over 45 with active COVID-19.

This rearrangement joins TRBV19 to TRBJ2-3, with TRBD2 matching over 8 bases. Looked up from germline, CDR1 is LNHDA and CDR2 is SQIVND (reference sequence). V trimming: 6 bases; J trimming: 1 base; junction bases outside the gene matches: 6. There are 15 residues in the CDR3. The DNA of the CDR3 is TGTGCCAGTAGGGTAACTAGCGGCGGCACAGATACGCAGTATTTT. It yields the protein CASRVTSGGTDTQYF.

The CDR3 reads CASSQGLAGESYNEQFF. CDR3 DNA: TGTGCCAGCAGCCAGGGACTAGCGGGTGAATCCTACAATGAGCAGTTCTTC. The chain recombines TRBV4-2 with TRBJ2-1, with TRBD2 identical over 12 bases. Trimming cost V 3 bases and J 1 base; bases outside gene matches: 4. The CDR3 spans 17 residues. Germline lookup yields CDR1 LGHNA and CDR2 YNFKEQ.

V and J are TRBV2 and TRBJ2-2, with D uncertain. V lost 6 bases, J lost 0 bases, and 8 bases lay in between. Germline loops: CDR1 SNHLY, CDR2 FYNNEI. CDR3 length: 14 residues. The CDR3 here is CASSMAANTGELFF. The CDR3, as DNA: TGTGCCAGCAGCATGGCTGCGAACACCGGGGAGCTGTTTTTT.

This clone was picked up a small number of times. V is TRBV6-6 and J is TRBJ1-5, with D hard to call. Germline V CDR1 and CDR2: MNHNY, SVGAGI (reference sequence). The CDR3 length is 15 residues. Deletions cut 5 bases from V and 5 bases from J, with 16 bases between. The CDR3 reads CASSPSLILDQPQHF. CDR3 coding DNA: TGTGCCAGCAGTCCGAGCCTAATTCTCGATCAGCCCCAGCATTTT.

The gene calls are TRBV3-1 (or the pseudogene TRBV3-2) and TRBJ2-5, with 11 bases that match TRBD2. The CDR3 runs 15 residues. CDR1 is LGHDT, CDR2 YNNKEL, per germline (reference sequence). The J segment lost 5 bases and the V segment lost 5 bases, leaving 7 bases of the junction unmatched. Here the CDR3 DNA reads TGTGCCAGCAGCTCTTCTAGCGGGAGGATGGAGACCCAGTACTTC. Translation: CASSSSSGRMETQYF.

The V call is TRBV28, the J call TRBJ2-7, with D unclear. V was trimmed by 5 bases and J by 7 bases, leaving 18 bases between them. Germline V gene sequence: CDR1 MDHEN, CDR2 SYDVKM. The CDR3 length is 14 residues. CDR3 sequence reads: CASSTRYRPREQYV. CDR3 nucleotide sequence: TGTGCCAGCAGTACCCGTTACCGCCCTAGAGAGCAGTACGTC.

To note about this clone: The same CDR3 also results from other DNA sequences found in this sample. The chain joins TRBV12-3 or TRBV12-4 to TRBJ1-1; unclear D gene. Trimming cost V 3 bases and J 1 base, with 6 bases left between them. The CDR3 loop spans 13 amino acids. The CDR3 nucleotides are TGTGCCAGCAGTTTGACGGGGAACACTGAAGCTTTCTTT. It translates to CASSLTGNTEAFF.

This rearrangement joins TRBV6-5 to TRBJ1-3, with D possibly being TRBD1 (5 bases). This CDR3 contains 15 residues. Germline CDR1 and CDR2: MNHEY and SVGAGI. V was clipped by 0 bases and J by 2 bases, with 8 bases between them. The CDR3 bases are TGTGCCAGCAGTTACTCTACAGGAGCTGGAAACACCATATATTTT. Its translation is CASSYSTGAGNTIYF.

The chain links TRBV5-4 to TRBJ2-1, with 9 bases matching TRBD2. This CDR3 spans 15 amino acids. The germline V gene has CDR1 SGHNT and CDR2 YYREEE (reference sequence). With V trimmed by 1 base and J by 5 bases, 4 bases remained unmatched. CDR3 protein: CASSLIAGVHNEQFF. CDR3 DNA sequence: TGTGCCAGCAGCTTGATAGCGGGAGTCCACAATGAGCAGTTCTTC.

The sample holds one count of this clone. This rearrangement joins TRBV19 to TRBJ1-6; D is perhaps TRBD1 (6 bases). CDR3 size: 14 residues. V was cut by 3 bases and J by 5 bases, with 8 bases left in between. Germline V lookup: CDR1 LNHDA, CDR2 SQIVND (reference sequence). The CDR3 loop is CASSMTGNNSPLHF. The CDR3 bases are TGTGCCAGTAGTATGACAGGCAATAATTCACCCCTCCACTTT.

The V and J genes are TRBV21-1 and TRBJ2-7; whether TRBD2, the table's D call, matches the DNA was not checked. TRBV21-1 is termed a pseudogene. The CDR3 has 13 residues. This CDR3 is CASSRPRTREQYV. In nucleotides, the CDR3 is TGTGCCAGCAGCCGGCCCCGAACGAGGGAGCAGTACGTC.

Points on this clone: This sample also contains other DNA sequences that code for the same CDR3. This chain links TRBV7-2 with TRBJ2-1; the match to TRBD2 covers 9 bases. In germline, CDR1 is SGHTA, CDR2 FQGNSA. Unmatched junction bases numbered 2, after V lost 5 bases and J lost 0 bases. The length of the CDR3 is 15 residues. The CDR3 nucleotides are TGTGCCAGCAGCCCGACTAGCGGCTCCTACAATGAGCAGTTCTTC. This sequence encodes CASSPTSGSYNEQFF.

This clone was counted a single time. The chain is built from TRBV11-3 and TRBJ2-4; the match to TRBD1 covers 9 bases. The CDR3 covers 15 residues. J lost 9 bases, V lost 2 bases, and 8 bases had no gene match. Germline CDR1 and CDR2: SGHNT and YENEEA. The CDR3, as DNA: TGTGCCAGCAGCTTATTCCGACAGGGGGTTGGCATTCAGTACTTC. Protein sequence: CASSLFRQGVGIQYF.

The chain carries TRBV6-5 and TRBJ1-5; D may be TRBD1 (6 bases). The germline V and J ends were trimmed by 6 bases and 0 bases, with 12 bases remaining between them. Germline assignment: CDR1 MNHEY and CDR2 SVGAGI. The CDR3 covers 15 residues. The CDR3 bases are TGTGCCAGCAGGCCTACAGGGATTAGCAATCAGCCCCAGCATTTT. This gives the protein CASRPTGISNQPQHF.

The gene calls are TRBV5-1 and TRBJ2-1; possibly TRBD1 for D (6 bases). This CDR3 is 15 amino acids long. CDR1 is SGHRS and CDR2 is YFSETQ in the germline V gene. V was shortened by 4 bases and J by 6 bases, with 17 bases between the two germline ends. The CDR3 coding sequence is TGCGCCAGCAGCCAGGTACAGGGAAGTATCAATGAGCAGTTCTTC. It translates to CASSQVQGSINEQFF.

The chain uses TRBV5-6 and TRBJ1-5; D unresolved. Trimming removed 2 bases at V and 3 bases at J, with 9 bases between. Germline CDR1 reads SGHDT; CDR2 reads YYEEEE. The CDR3 totals 14 residues. The CDR3 sequence: CASSFRGINQPQHF. Here the CDR3 DNA reads TGTGCCAGCAGCTTCAGAGGGATCAATCAGCCCCAGCATTTT.

The chain couples TRBV2 to TRBJ1-5; no firm D call. CDR3 size: 13 residues. Germline CDR1 SNHLY, CDR2 FYNNEI. Trimming cost V 6 bases and J 7 bases, with 13 bases left between them. The CDR3 sequence: CASRRDPGQPQHF. In DNA form, the CDR3 reads TGTGCCAGCAGGCGGGATCCGGGGCAGCCCCAGCATTTT.

This clone was seen only once. The rearrangement links TRBV3-1 (or the pseudogene TRBV3-2) to TRBJ1-2, with D tentatively TRBD1 (5 bases). Germline V gives CDR1 LGHDT, CDR2 YNNKEL (reference sequence). This CDR3 has 13 residues. Trimming took off 8 bases at V and 4 bases at J, with 14 bases between the two ends. The CDR3 is CASGPQGGYGYTF. The CDR3 nucleotides are TGTGCCAGCGGCCCGCAGGGAGGCTATGGCTACACCTTC.

This chain links TRBV6-6 with TRBJ2-7; TRBD2 matches 7 bases. Germline V gives CDR1 MNHNY, CDR2 SVGAGI (reference sequence). Trimming took 5 bases from V and 1 from J; bases not matched to a gene: 11. This CDR3 comprises 16 residues. This chain's CDR3 is CASSNRDYRGSYEQYV. CDR3 DNA: TGTGCCAGCAGTAACCGGGACTACCGTGGGTCCTACGAGCAGTACGTC.

The chain joins TRBV12-5 to TRBJ2-1; 11 nucleotides align to TRBD1. The CDR3 totals 15 residues. The germline V gene has CDR1 LGHNT and CDR2 FRNRAP. V lost 3 bases to trimming and J lost 7 bases; unmatched junction nucleotides: 5. The CDR3 DNA is TGTGCTAGTGGTTTCGGGACAGGGGGTAGTAATGAGCAGTTCTTC. The encoded protein is CASGFGTGGSNEQFF.

This clone was detected a few times. This sequence joins TRBV5-1 and TRBJ2-7; no firm D call. The germline V gene encodes CDR1 SGHRS and CDR2 YFSETQ. The germline V and J ends were trimmed by 6 bases and 5 bases, with 15 bases remaining between them. The CDR3 covers 13 residues. The CDR3 loop is CASKRSGLDEQYF. The CDR3 DNA follows: TGCGCCAGCAAAAGATCAGGCTTGGACGAGCAGTACTTC.

V and J are TRBV7-2 and TRBJ1-3, with a tentative D call TRBD1 (5 bases). Trimming removed 6 bases from V and 4 bases from J, with 13 bases in between. CDR3 length equals 14 residues. CDR1 is SGHTA and CDR2 is FQGNSA in the germline V gene. The CDR3 bases are TGTGCCAGCAGTCGTACAGGACCAGGAAACACCATATATTTT. It is translated as CASSRTGPGNTIYF.

This clone occurred a few times. The rearrangement uses TRBV7-9 and TRBJ2-1, with 11 bases aligning to TRBD1. The CDR3 sequence is 19 residues long. V dropped 5 bases and J dropped 5; count of bases not matched to a gene: 17. The germline V gene has CDR1 SEHNR and CDR2 FQNEAQ (reference sequence). The CDR3 DNA reads TGTGCCAGCAGCCCCACAAAGCGGACAGGGGGCGCGGTCCACAATGAGCAGTTCTTC. It is translated as CASSPTKRTGGAVHNEQFF.

The V and J genes are TRBV11-3 and TRBJ2-7; tentatively, D is TRBD1 (5 bases). Germline V gives CDR1 SGHNT, CDR2 YENEEA. Deletions cut 7 bases from V and 3 bases from J, with 13 bases between. This CDR3 is 13 amino acids long. CDR3 loop: CASILDTIYEQYV. The CDR3 DNA reads TGTGCCAGCATCTTGGACACAATCTACGAGCAGTACGTC.

This clone was seen only once. The chain joins TRBV7-8 to TRBJ2-7; maybe TRBD2 (6 bases). Germline V lookup: CDR1 SGHVS, CDR2 FQNEAQ. The CDR3 covers 13 residues. The ends were cut back, 1 base at V and 6 bases at J, with 10 bases in the middle. The chain's CDR3 is CASSLGRGTEQYF. Written as DNA, the CDR3 is TGTGCCAGCAGCTTAGGGCGGGGAACCGAGCAGTACTTC.

The chain employs TRBV30 and TRBJ1-5, with TRBD1 matching over 8 bases. CDR3 length equals 14 residues. Per the germline V gene, CDR1 is GTSNPN and CDR2 is SVGIG (reference sequence). V lost 5 bases, J lost 6 bases, and 9 bases stayed unmatched. CDR3 residues: CAWGIQGAAQPQHF. DNA for the CDR3: TGTGCCTGGGGGATCCAGGGGGCCGCTCAGCCCCAGCATTTT.

The V gene is TRBV6-4, the J gene TRBJ2-3, with 10 bases aligning to TRBD2. Trimming at V came to 5 bases and at J to 3 bases, leaving 2 bases not matched to a gene. This CDR3 spans 14 amino acids. Germline V gene lookup returns CDR1 MRHNA and CDR2 SNTAGT. The CDR3 here is CASSLAGGTDTQYF. The DNA of the CDR3 is TGTGCCAGCAGTTTAGCGGGGGGTACAGATACGCAGTATTTT.